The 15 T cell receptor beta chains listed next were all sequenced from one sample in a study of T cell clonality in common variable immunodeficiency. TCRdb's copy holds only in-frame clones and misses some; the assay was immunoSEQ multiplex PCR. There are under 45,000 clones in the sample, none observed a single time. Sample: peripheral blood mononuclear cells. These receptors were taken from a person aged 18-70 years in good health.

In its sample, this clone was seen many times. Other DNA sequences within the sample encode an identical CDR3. CDR3 sequence reads: CASSLASGGLLYNEQFF. CDR3 DNA, as far as it was read: TGTGCCAGCAGCTTAGCTTCTGGGGGCCTCCTCTACAATGAG. The chain combines TRBV7-8 with TRBJ2-1; tentative D call: TRBD1 (6 bases). The read is 3 residues too short to cover the CDR3 end, so that end is filled in from the germline J gene. Germline lookup yields CDR1 SGHVS and CDR2 FQNEAQ. Trimming cost V 0 bases and J 3 bases, with 15 bases left between them. CDR3 length: 17 residues.

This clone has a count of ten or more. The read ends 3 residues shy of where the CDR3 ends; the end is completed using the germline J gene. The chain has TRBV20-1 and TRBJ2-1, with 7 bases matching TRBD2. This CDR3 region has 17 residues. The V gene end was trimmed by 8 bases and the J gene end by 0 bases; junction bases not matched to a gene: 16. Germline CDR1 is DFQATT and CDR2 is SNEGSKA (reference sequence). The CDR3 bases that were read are TGCAGTCTGACTAGCCGGTTGGGGGTAGGCTCCTACAATGAG. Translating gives CSLTSRLGVGSYNE. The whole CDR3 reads CSLTSRLGVGSYNEQFF.

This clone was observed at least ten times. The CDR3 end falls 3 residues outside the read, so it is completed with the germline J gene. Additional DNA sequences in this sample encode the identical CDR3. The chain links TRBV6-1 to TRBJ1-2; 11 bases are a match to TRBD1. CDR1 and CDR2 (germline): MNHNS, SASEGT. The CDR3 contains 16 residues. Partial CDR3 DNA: TGTGCCAGCAGTGCCCCGAGAGGGACAGGGGGTAACGGC. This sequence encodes CASSAPRGTGGNG. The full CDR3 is CASSAPRGTGGNGYTF.

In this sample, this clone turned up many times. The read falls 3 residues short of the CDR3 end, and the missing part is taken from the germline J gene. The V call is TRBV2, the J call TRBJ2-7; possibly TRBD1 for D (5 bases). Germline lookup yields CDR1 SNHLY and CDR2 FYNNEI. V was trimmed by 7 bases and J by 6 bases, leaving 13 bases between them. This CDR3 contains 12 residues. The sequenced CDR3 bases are TGTGCCAGCACCCAAGGGGTCGGCGAG. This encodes CASTQGVGE. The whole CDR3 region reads CASTQGVGEQYF.

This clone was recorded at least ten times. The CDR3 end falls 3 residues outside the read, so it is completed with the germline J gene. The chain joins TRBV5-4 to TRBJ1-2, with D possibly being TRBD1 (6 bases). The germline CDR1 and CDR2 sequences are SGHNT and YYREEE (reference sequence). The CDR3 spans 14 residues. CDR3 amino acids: CASSFIRDNRGYTF. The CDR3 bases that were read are TGTGCCAGCAGCTTTATCAGGGACAATCGGGGC.

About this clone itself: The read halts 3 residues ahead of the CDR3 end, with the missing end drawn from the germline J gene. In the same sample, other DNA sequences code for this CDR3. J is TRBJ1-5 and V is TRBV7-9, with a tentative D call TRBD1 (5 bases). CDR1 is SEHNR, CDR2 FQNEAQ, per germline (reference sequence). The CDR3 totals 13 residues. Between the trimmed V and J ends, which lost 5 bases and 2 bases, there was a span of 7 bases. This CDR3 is CASSRGGNQPQHF. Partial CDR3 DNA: TGTGCCAGCAGCCGGGGGGGCAATCAGCCC.

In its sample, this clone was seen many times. The CDR3 bases that were read are TGCTCCCCCCACCTGGGACAGGTCAATCAGCCC. Its protein is CSPHLGQVNQP. From start to end, the CDR3 is CSPHLGQVNQPQHF. V usage is TRBV20-1 and J usage is TRBJ1-5, with 8 bases that match TRBD1. The CDR3 goes on 3 residues after the read ends, and that part is filled in from the germline J gene. The length of the CDR3 is 14 residues. Germline-derived CDR1 and CDR2 are DFQATT and SNEGSKA (reference sequence).

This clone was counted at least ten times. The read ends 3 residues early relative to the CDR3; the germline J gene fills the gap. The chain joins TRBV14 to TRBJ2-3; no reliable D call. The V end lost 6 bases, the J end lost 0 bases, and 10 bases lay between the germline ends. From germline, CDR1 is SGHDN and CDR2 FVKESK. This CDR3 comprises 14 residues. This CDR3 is CASSRPTSTDTQYF. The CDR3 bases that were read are TGTGCCAGCAGTCGGCCGACTAGCACAGATACG. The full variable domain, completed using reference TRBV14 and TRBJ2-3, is EAGVTQFPSHSVIEKGQTVTLRCDPISGHDNLYWYRRVMGKEIKFLLHFVKESKQDESGMPNNRFLAERTGGTYSTLKVQPAELEDSGVYFCASSRPTSTDTQYFGPGTRLTVL.

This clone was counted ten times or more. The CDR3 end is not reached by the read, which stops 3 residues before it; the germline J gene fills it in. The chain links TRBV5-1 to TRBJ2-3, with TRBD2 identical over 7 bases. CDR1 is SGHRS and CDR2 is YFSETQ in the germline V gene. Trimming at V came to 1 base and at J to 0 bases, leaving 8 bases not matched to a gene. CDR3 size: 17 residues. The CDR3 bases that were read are TGCGCCAGCAGCTTGTGGGCTAGCGGCACTAGCACAGATACG. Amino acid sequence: CASSLWASGTSTDT. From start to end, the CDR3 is CASSLWASGTSTDTQYF.

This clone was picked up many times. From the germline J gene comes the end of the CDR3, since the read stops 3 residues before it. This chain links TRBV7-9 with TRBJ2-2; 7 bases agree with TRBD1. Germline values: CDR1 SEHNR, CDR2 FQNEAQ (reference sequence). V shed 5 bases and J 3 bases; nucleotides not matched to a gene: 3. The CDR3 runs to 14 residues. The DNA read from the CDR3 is TGTGCCAGCAGCCCGGGACAGTACACCGGGGAG. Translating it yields CASSPGQYTGE. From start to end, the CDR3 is CASSPGQYTGELFF.

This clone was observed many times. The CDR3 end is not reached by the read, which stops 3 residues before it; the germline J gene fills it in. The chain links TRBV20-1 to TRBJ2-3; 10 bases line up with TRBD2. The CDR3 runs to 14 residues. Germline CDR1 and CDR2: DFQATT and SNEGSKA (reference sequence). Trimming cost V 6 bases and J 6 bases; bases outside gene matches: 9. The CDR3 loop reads CSASISGRSDTQYF. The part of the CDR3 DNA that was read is TGCAGTGCCTCTATTAGCGGGAGGTCCGATACG.

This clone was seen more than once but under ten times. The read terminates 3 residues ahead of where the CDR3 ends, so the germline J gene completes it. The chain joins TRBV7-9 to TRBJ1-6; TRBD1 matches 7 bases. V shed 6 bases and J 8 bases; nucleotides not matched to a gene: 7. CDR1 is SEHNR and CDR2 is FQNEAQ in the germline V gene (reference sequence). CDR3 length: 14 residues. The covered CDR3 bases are TGTGCCAGCAGTCTCGACAGGGAAGATTCACCC. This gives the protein CASSLDREDSP. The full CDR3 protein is CASSLDREDSPLHF.

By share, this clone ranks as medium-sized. CDR3 sequence reads: CATQQGLTQYF. The DNA read from the CDR3 is TGTGCCACCCAACAGGGCTTAACG. J is TRBJ2-3 and V is TRBV19; D may be TRBD1 (6 bases). With the read ending 3 residues before the CDR3 end, the germline J gene is used to fill in that end. The CDR3 totals 11 residues. The V gene's germline CDR1 is LNHDA and CDR2 SQIVND (reference sequence).

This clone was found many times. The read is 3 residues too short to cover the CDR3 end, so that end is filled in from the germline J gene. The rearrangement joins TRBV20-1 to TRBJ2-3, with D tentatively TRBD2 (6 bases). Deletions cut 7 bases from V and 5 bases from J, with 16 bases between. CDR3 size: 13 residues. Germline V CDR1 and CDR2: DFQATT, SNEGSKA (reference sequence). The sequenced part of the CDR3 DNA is TGCAGTGTTGGGGCCGGGAGAAGAGATACG. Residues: CSVGAGRRDT. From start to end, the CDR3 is CSVGAGRRDTQYF.

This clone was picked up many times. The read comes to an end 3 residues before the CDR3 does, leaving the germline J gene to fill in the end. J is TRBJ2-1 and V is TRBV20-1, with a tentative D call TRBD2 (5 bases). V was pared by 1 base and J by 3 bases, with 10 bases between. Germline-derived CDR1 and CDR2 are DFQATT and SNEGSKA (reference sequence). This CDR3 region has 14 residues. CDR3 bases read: TGCAGTGCTAGAGCGGCTAGCAGCTACAATGAG. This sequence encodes CSARAASSYNE. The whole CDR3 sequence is CSARAASSYNEQFF.